This is a list of T cell receptor beta chains from one sample in a study of control samples from healthy donors and cancer patients. Assay used: immunoSEQ multiplex PCR; TCRdb lists only in-frame clones, some missing. Of 150,000 to 200,000 clones listed, 91% are singletons. The sample consisted of blood. Receptors originate from a woman in her 30s in good health. Both conserved end residues are part of each CDR3. Each record gives: J gene, V gene, D gene, clone size, CDR3 protein, CDR3 DNA. The D gene is left open where the match is weak. Some rows have no size entry. The others give once, few or many, or a class for an expanded clone.

TRBJ2-5	TRBV24-1	TRBD2	NA	CATSDYRTSGGRETQYF	TGTGCCACCAGTGATTACCGGACTAGCGGGGGCAGGGAGACCCAGTACTTC
TRBJ1-1	TRBV27	TRBD1	once	CASSILPSTGTEAFF	TGTGCCAGCAGTATTCTACCCTCGACAGGGACTGAAGCTTTCTTT
TRBJ1-2	TRBV28	NA	NA	CASSYYSNYGYTF	TGTGCCAGCAGTTATTACAGTAATTATGGCTACACCTTC
TRBJ1-1	TRBV9	NA	NA	CASSVERQNTEAFF	TGTGCCAGCAGCGTAGAGCGACAGAACACTGAAGCTTTCTTT
TRBJ2-5	TRBV29-1	TRBD2	once	CSVRLAGARQETQYF	TGCAGCGTACGGCTAGCGGGGGCGCGGCAAGAGACCCAGTACTTC
TRBJ1-1	TRBV3-1/TRBV3-2	NA	NA	CASSKGDTEAFF	TGTGCCAGCAGCAAGGGGGACACTGAAGCTTTCTTT
TRBJ2-2	TRBV7-9	NA	NA	CASSFSGVTGELFF	TGTGCCAGCAGCTTTTCCGGGGTCACCGGGGAGCTGTTTTTT
TRBJ2-3	TRBV2	TRBD1	few	CASSGDRVRTDTQYF	TGTGCCAGCAGTGGAGACAGGGTACGAACAGATACGCAGTATTTT
TRBJ2-2	TRBV5-1	NA	NA	CASSLSGADTGELFF	TGCGCCAGCAGCTTGTCAGGGGCCGACACCGGGGAGCTGTTTTTT
TRBJ2-2	TRBV7-2	NA	many	CASSWNTGELFF	TGTGCCAGCAGCTGGAACACCGGGGAGCTGTTTTTT
TRBJ1-6	TRBV15	NA	NA	CATSRQGSSPLHF	TGTGCCACCAGCAGACAGGGTAGTTCACCCCTCCACTTT
TRBJ1-5	TRBV24-1	TRBD1	NA	CATSDSGTGGNQPQHF	TGTGCCACCAGTGATTCGGGGACAGGGGGCAATCAGCCCCAGCATTTT
TRBJ2-1	TRBV7-2	NA	NA	CASSLLVREQFF	TGTGCCAGCAGCTTACTAGTCCGTGAGCAGTTCTTC
TRBJ2-3	TRBV7-2	NA	NA	CASSFVASTDTQYF	TGTGCCAGCAGCTTCGTCGCTAGCACAGATACGCAGTATTTT
TRBJ1-2	TRBV6-5	TRBD1	NA	CASRAGTGGNYGYTF	TGTGCCAGCAGAGCCGGGACAGGGGGTAACTATGGCTACACCTTC
TRBJ1-1	TRBV7-9	NA	NA	CASSLGWGNTEAFF	TGTGCCAGCAGCTTAGGTTGGGGGAACACTGAAGCTTTCTTT
TRBJ2-7	TRBV6-1	TRBD2	NA	CASSEGGGRAGYEQYF	TGTGCCAGCAGTGAAGGCGGGGGGAGGGCCGGGTACGAGCAGTACTTC
TRBJ1-1	TRBV10-1	NA	NA	CASSDSNTEAFF	TGCGCCAGCAGTGACAGCAACACTGAAGCTTTCTTT
TRBJ2-3	TRBV6-2/TRBV6-3	TRBD1	NA	CASSLGTGSTDTQYF	TGTGCCAGCAGCCTAGGGACAGGGTCAACAGATACGCAGTATTTT
TRBJ1-5	TRBV6-2/TRBV6-3	NA	NA	CASSYTGISNQPQHF	TGTGCCAGCAGTTACACAGGGATTAGCAATCAGCCCCAGCATTTT
TRBJ2-5	TRBV5-4	TRBD2	NA	CASSLRSGTETQYF	TGTGCCAGCAGCTTGCGGAGCGGGACAGAGACCCAGTACTTC
TRBJ2-7	TRBV13	TRBD2	NA	CASSSHSGGSYEQYF	TGTGCCAGCAGCTCTCATAGCGGGGGAAGCTACGAGCAGTACTTC
TRBJ2-2	TRBV3-1/TRBV3-2	NA	NA	CASSRGTGELFF	TGTGCCAGCAGCAGGGGGACCGGGGAGCTGTTTTTT
TRBJ2-7	TRBV30	NA	once	CAWSYTYEQYF	TGTGCCTGGAGTTACACCTACGAGCAGTACTTC
TRBJ2-7	TRBV19	TRBD1	NA	CASSMGQAYEQYF	TGTGCCAGTAGTATGGGACAGGCCTACGAGCAGTACTTC
TRBJ1-1	TRBV4-2	TRBD1	few	CASSPDRVGEAFF	TGTGCCAGCAGCCCTGACAGGGTTGGCGAAGCTTTCTTT
TRBJ2-7	TRBV4-3	TRBD1	NA	CASSQDRGTGGHEQYF	TGCGCCAGCAGCCAAGATCGGGGGACAGGGGGCCACGAGCAGTACTTC
TRBJ2-5	TRBV2	NA	NA	CASSEGGVETQYF	TGTGCCAGCAGTGAGGGGGGAGTTGAGACCCAGTACTTC
TRBJ1-3	TRBV7-9	TRBD1	NA	CASLSTGAGNTIYF	TGTGCCAGCTTGTCGACAGGGGCTGGAAACACCATATATTTT
TRBJ1-1	TRBV18	TRBD1	NA	CASSRQGSEAFF	TGTGCCAGCTCACGACAGGGTTCTGAAGCTTTCTTT
TRBJ2-3	TRBV7-2	NA	NA	CASSLGGRGTDTQYF	TGTGCCAGCAGCCTAGGAGGTAGGGGCACAGATACGCAGTATTTT
TRBJ1-4	TRBV21-1	NA	NA	CASSNYRGPNEKLFF	TGTGCCAGCAGCAATTACAGGGGGCCTAATGAAAAACTGTTTTTT
TRBJ2-7	TRBV5-6	TRBD1	NA	CASSWTGYEQYF	TGTGCCAGCAGCTGGACAGGGTACGAGCAGTACTTC
TRBJ2-1	TRBV7-9	TRBD2	NA	CASSLALAGGVYNEQFF	TGTGCCAGCAGCTTAGCGTTAGCGGGAGGAGTCTACAATGAGCAGTTCTTC
TRBJ1-2	TRBV11-1	TRBD1	NA	CASSPDRAYGYTF	TGTGCCAGCAGCCCCGACAGGGCCTATGGCTACACCTTC
TRBJ1-1	TRBV18	NA	NA	CASSPRESRVNTEAFF	TGTGCCAGCTCACCCCGGGAGTCTCGGGTAAACACTGAAGCTTTCTTT
TRBJ1-1	TRBV12-3/TRBV12-4	NA	NA	CASSLAANTEAFF	TGTGCCAGCAGTTTGGCGGCGAACACTGAAGCTTTCTTT
TRBJ1-1	TRBV16	NA	NA	CASSQSFGTVNTEAFF	TGTGCCAGCAGCCAATCCTTCGGGACGGTGAACACTGAAGCTTTCTTT
TRBJ2-3	TRBV4-1	TRBD1	once	CASSQAPGQGADTQYF	TGCGCCAGCAGCCAAGCCCCGGGACAGGGCGCAGATACGCAGTATTTT
TRBJ1-1	TRBV5-4	TRBD1	NA	CASSLGRGPDTEAFF	TGTGCCAGCAGCTTGGGTAGGGGGCCGGACACTGAAGCTTTCTTT
TRBJ1-4	TRBV5-1	NA	NA	CASSLGEFTNEKLFF	TGCGCCAGCAGCTTGGGGGAGTTCACTAATGAAAAACTGTTTTTT
TRBJ1-1	TRBV27	NA	NA	CASSLSGTTEAFF	TGTGCCAGCAGTTTATCAGGGACCACTGAAGCTTTCTTT
TRBJ2-2	TRBV5-1	NA	NA	CASSFGVHTGELFF	TGCGCCAGCAGCTTTGGTGTGCACACCGGGGAGCTGTTTTTT
TRBJ2-1	TRBV7-9	TRBD2	NA	CASSAGTSGVDEQFF	TGTGCCAGCAGCGCCGGGACTAGCGGGGTGGATGAGCAGTTCTTC
TRBJ2-5	TRBV6-5	NA	NA	CASSYEWGAETQYF	TGTGCCAGCAGTTACGAGTGGGGGGCGGAGACCCAGTACTTC
TRBJ2-7	TRBV19	TRBD2	NA	CASSMPGLAAEQYF	TGTGCCAGTAGTATGCCGGGACTAGCGGCCGAGCAGTACTTC
TRBJ2-7	TRBV27	NA	NA	CASSSRGPNYEQYF	TGTGCCAGCAGTTCTCGGGGGCCCAACTACGAGCAGTACTTC
TRBJ1-2	TRBV7-3	NA	NA	CASSLSGVYGYTF	TGTGCCAGCAGCTTAAGCGGAGTCTATGGCTACACCTTC
TRBJ2-7	TRBV7-2	NA	NA	CASSPYSYEQYF	TGTGCCAGCAGCCCGTATTCCTACGAGCAGTACTTC
TRBJ2-3	TRBV7-9	NA	NA	CASSLAGSTDTQYF	TGTGCCAGCAGCTTAGCCGGGAGCACAGATACGCAGTATTTT
TRBJ1-2	TRBV4-2	NA	NA	CASRGQGANYGYTF	TGTGCCAGCAGAGGGCAGGGAGCTAACTATGGCTACACCTTC
TRBJ2-5	TRBV5-4	TRBD1	NA	CASSPGQVQETQYF	TGTGCCAGCAGCCCGGGACAGGTTCAAGAGACCCAGTACTTC
TRBJ2-3	TRBV7-6	TRBD2	NA	CASSLRAGGPDTQYF	TGTGCCAGCAGCTTAAGGGCGGGGGGGCCAGATACGCAGTATTTT
TRBJ1-1	TRBV2	TRBD1	NA	CASSDRGWTEAFF	TGTGCCAGCAGTGACAGGGGGTGGACTGAAGCTTTCTTT
TRBJ2-7	TRBV19	TRBD2	NA	CASIGLAGGQEQYF	TGTGCCAGTATTGGACTAGCGGGAGGCCAGGAGCAGTACTTC
TRBJ1-5	TRBV2	NA	once	CASSDNGGRGNQPQHF	TGTGCCAGCAGTGATAACGGGGGCCGGGGCAATCAGCCCCAGCATTTT
TRBJ2-4	TRBV27	NA	NA	CASSLYTPGLAKNIQYF	TGTGCCAGCAGTTTATATACCCCGGGCCTAGCCAAAAACATTCAGTACTTC